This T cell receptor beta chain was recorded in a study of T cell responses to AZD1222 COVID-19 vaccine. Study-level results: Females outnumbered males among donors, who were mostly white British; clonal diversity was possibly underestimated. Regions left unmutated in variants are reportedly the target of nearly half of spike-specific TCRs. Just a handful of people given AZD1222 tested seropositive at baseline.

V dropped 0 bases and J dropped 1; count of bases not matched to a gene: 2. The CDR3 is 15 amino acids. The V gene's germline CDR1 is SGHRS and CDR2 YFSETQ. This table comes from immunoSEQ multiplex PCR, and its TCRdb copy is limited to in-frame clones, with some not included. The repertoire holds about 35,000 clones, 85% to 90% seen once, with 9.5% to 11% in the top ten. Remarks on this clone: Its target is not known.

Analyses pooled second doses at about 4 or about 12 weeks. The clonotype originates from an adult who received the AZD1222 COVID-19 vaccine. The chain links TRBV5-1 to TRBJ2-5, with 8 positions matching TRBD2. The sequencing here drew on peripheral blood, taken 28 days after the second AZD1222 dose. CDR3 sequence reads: CASSLDGRGQETQYF. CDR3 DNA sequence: TGCGCCAGCAGCTTGGACGGGAGGGGCCAAGAGACCCAGTACTTC.